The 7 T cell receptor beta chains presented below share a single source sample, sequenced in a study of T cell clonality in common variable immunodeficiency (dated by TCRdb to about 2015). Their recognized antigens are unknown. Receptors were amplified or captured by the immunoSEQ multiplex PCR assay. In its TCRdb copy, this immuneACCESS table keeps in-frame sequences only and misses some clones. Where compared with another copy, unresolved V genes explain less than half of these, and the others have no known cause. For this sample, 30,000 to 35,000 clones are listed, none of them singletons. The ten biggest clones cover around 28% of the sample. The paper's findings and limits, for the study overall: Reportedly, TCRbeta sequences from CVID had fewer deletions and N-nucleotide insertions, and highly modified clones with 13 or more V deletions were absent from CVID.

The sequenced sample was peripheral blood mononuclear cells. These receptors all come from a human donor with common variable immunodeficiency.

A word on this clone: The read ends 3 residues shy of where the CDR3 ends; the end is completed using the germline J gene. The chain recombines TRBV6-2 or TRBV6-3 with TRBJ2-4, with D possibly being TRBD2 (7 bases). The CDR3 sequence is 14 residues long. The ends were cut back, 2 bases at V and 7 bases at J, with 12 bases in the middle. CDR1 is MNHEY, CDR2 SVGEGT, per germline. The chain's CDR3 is CASSYDGGANIQYF. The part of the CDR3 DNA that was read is TGTGCCAGCAGTTACGATGGGGGGGCCAACATT.

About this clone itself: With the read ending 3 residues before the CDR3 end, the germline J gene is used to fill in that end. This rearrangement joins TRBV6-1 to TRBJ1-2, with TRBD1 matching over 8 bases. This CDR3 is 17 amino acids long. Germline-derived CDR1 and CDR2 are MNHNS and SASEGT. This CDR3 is CASSERRFGQGARGYTF. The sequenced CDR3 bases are TGTGCCAGCAGTGAAAGAAGGTTTGGGCAGGGGGCGAGAGGC.

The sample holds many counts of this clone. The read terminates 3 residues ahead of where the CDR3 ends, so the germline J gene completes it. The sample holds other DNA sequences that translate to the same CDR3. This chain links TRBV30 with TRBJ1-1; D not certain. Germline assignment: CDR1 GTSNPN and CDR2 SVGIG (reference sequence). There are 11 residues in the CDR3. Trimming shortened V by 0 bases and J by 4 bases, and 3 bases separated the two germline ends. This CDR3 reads CAWSVGTEAFF. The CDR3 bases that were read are TGTGCCTGGAGTGTAGGCACTGAA.

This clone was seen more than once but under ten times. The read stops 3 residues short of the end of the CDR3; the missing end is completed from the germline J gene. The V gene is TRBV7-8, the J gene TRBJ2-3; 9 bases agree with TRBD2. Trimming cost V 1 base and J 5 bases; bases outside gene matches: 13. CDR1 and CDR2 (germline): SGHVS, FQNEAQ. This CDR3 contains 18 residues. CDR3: CASSLGPRAGGPIDTQYF. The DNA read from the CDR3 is TGTGCCAGCAGCTTAGGTCCTCGGGCGGGAGGGCCCATAGATACG. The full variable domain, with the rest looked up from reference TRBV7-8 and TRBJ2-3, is GAGVSQSPRYKVAKRGQDVALRCDPISGHVSLFWYQQALGQGPEFLTYFQNEAQLDKSGLPSDRFFAERPEGSVSTLKIQRTQQEDSAVYLCASSLGPRAGGPIDTQYFGPGTRLTVL.

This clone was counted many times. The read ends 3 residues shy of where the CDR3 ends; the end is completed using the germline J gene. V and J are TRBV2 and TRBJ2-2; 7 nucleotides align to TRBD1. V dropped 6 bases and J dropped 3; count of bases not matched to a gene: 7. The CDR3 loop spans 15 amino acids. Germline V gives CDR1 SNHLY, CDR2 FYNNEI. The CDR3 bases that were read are TGTGCCAGCAGGGCCGGGACAGCTGACACCGGGGAG. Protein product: CASRAGTADTGE. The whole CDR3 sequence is CASRAGTADTGELFF.

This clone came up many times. This chain's CDR3 is CSARTYTAGEKLFF. CDR3 DNA, as far as it was read: TGCAGTGCTAGAACCTACACGGCGGGGGAAAAA. This chain joins TRBV20-1 and TRBJ1-4; D not certain. The read is 3 residues too short to cover the CDR3 end, so that end is filled in from the germline J gene. Deletions cut 2 bases from V and 8 bases from J, with 15 bases between. Looked up from germline, CDR1 is DFQATT and CDR2 is SNEGSKA (reference sequence). The CDR3 is 14 amino acids.

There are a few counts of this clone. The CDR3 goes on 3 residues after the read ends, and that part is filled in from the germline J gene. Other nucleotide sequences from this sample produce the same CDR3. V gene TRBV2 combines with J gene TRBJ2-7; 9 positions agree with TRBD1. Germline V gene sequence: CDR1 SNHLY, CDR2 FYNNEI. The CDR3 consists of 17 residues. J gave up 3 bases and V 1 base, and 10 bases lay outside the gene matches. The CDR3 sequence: CASSEERFPGQGYEQYF. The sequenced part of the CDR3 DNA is TGTGCCAGCAGTGAAGAGAGGTTTCCGGGACAGGGCTACGAG. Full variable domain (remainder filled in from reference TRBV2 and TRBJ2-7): EPEVTQTPSHQVTQMGQEVILRCVPISNHLYFYWYRQILGQKVEFLVSFYNNEISEKSEIFDDQFSVERPDGSNFTLKIRSTKLEDSAMYFCASSEERFPGQGYEQYFGPGTRLTVT.